There are many counts of the clone carrying this TCR beta chain. This entry belongs to a study of breast tumors, draining lymph nodes, adjacent tissues. Trimming at V came to 4 bases and at J to 5 bases, leaving 8 bases not matched to a gene. The CDR3 runs 15 residues. Germline values: CDR1 SGHAT, CDR2 FQNNGV. TCRdb re-derived calls from the multiplex PCR reads in MiXCR, one entry per CDR3 protein. The sample carries about 110,000 distinct CDR3 sequences, about 30% recorded once. Axillary draining lymph nodes of breast cancer patients supplied the node samples. Material: axillary lymph node tissue. The J gene is TRBJ2-5, the V gene TRBV11-2; 9 bases map to TRBD1. This TCR was sampled from a female donor with breast cancer. Some clones in this sample may be carry-over from other donors' samples. The CDR3 sequence: CASSSWTGVLETQYF. In DNA, the CDR3 is TGTGCCAGCAGCTCATGGACAGGGGTTCTCGAGACCCAGTACTTC.